The sequence of this T cell receptor (beta chain) was determined in a study of T cell repertoires in cytomegalovirus infection. Per the germline V gene, CDR1 is LNHDA and CDR2 is SQIVND (reference sequence). The ends were cut back, 1 base at V and 10 bases at J, with 7 bases in the middle. There are 11 residues in the CDR3. TCRdb re-called the reads with MiXCR, one entry per CDR3 protein. This table holds more than 350,000 distinct CDR3 sequences, 30% to 40% found once. This clonotype has more than one count but fewer than ten. The clonotype comes from a human donor in good health (CMV status not recorded). Some clones in this sample may be carry-over from other donors' samples. The sample taken for sequencing was PBMCs. This chain links TRBV19 with TRBJ1-1; D not certain. The CDR3 DNA is TGTGCCAGTAGTATAGGAGTTGGAGCTTTCTTT. Its translation: CASSIGVGAFF.